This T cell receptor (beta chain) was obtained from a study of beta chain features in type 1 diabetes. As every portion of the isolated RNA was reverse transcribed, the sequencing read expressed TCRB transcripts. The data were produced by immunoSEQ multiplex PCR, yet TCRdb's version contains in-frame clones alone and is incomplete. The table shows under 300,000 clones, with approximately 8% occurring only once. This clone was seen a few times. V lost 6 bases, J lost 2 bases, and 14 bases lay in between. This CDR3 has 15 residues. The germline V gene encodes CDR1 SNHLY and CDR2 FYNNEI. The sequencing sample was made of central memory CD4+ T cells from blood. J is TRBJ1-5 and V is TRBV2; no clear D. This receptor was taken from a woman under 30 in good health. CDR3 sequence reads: CASSSRAYGNQPQHF. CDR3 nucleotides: TGTGCCAGCAGCTCGCGCGCTTATGGCAATCAGCCCCAGCATTTT.